Presented here are 22 T cell receptor beta chains from one specimen sequenced in a study of blood T cells in healthy people across ages. Combining a sample-barcoded 5' primer with a J-beta primer mix, a second PCR ran for about 7 to 11 cycles. From the 5' RACE reads, TCRdb called clonotypes with MiXCR, one entry per CDR3 protein. The table shows about 930,000 distinct CDR3 sequences, with 25% to 30% occurring only once. This sample also belongs to another study, concerning T cells of mothers and their children.

Sequenced: blood. The receptor set was obtained from a woman aged 40 to 50 in good health.

The chain combines TRBV2 with TRBJ2-5; 11 nucleotides agree with TRBD2. Losses at the gene ends were 5 bases for V and 11 bases for J; bases not matched to a gene: 16. The CDR3 is 16 amino acids. Germline V lookup: CDR1 SNHLY, CDR2 FYNNEI. The CDR3 here is CASSLNLAGGRSEQYF. The CDR3 DNA reads as TGTGCCAGCAGTCTAAATTTAGCGGGGGGGCGGAGTGAGCAGTACTTC.

The chain carries TRBV3-1 and TRBJ2-2; no firm D call. V lost 8 bases to trimming and J lost 1 base, with 2 bases between them. There are 11 residues in the CDR3. Germline loops: CDR1 LGHDT, CDR2 YNNKEL (reference sequence). The CDR3 DNA reads TGTGCCAGCTGGAACACCGGGGAGCTGTTTTTT. It encodes CASWNTGELFF.

This clonotype showed up just a few times. The V and J genes are TRBV29-1 and TRBJ2-5; 11 positions match TRBD1. V was clipped by 7 bases and J by 11 bases; unmatched bases: 9. The CDR3 has 12 amino acids. The germline V gene has CDR1 SQVTM and CDR2 ANQGSEA. CDR3 residues: CSGDRGTDEQYF. The CDR3 DNA reads as TGCAGCGGGGACAGGGGGACGGATGAGCAGTACTTC.

This clonotype was picked up a small number of times. The chain has TRBV7-3 and TRBJ2-3, with TRBD1 identical over 9 bases. J was trimmed by 4 bases and V by 5 bases; bases with no gene match: 10. This CDR3 has 16 amino acids. The germline V gene encodes CDR1 SGHTA and CDR2 FQGTGA. The CDR3 spells CASSPQTGGAPDTQYF. CDR3 nucleotides: TGTGCCAGCAGCCCGCAGACAGGGGGAGCCCCAGATACGCAGTATTTT.

This clonotype was seen many times. This rearrangement joins TRBV20-1 to TRBJ2-1; TRBD2 matches 7 bases. The junction had 20 bases not matched to a gene; V was cut back by 6 bases and J by 12 bases. The germline V gene has CDR1 DFQATT and CDR2 SNEGSKA (reference sequence). This CDR3 region has 15 residues. The DNA for the CDR3 is TGCAGTGCCGCTTCAGCGGGGAGTTCATTTTATGGGCAGTTCTTC. Encoded protein: CSAASAGSSFYGQFF.

The rearrangement joins TRBV20-1 to TRBJ2-3; 9 nucleotides line up with TRBD2. CDR1 and CDR2 from the germline V gene are DFQATT and SNEGSKA (reference sequence). The CDR3 sequence is 19 residues long. The trim removed 1 base at V and 6 bases at J, leaving 20 bases unmatched. As DNA, the CDR3 is TGCAGTGCTAGAGTCTTTCTTTCGCGCGGGGGGGCCCGAGCGGATACGCAGTATTTT. Translation: CSARVFLSRGGARADTQYF.

This sequence joins TRBV7-2 and TRBJ2-7, with D unresolved. The J call may be in error: the DNA end matches TRBJ2-5 better. Germline CDR1 reads SGHTA; CDR2 reads FQGNSA. This CDR3 contains 17 residues. The CDR3 region has the DNA TGTGCCAGCAGCTTATTTGAGATAGGAACATGGAAAGAGACCCAGTACTTC. Protein: CASSLFEIGTWKETQYF.

The J gene is TRBJ1-2, the V gene TRBV7-2; a weak D match, TRBD1 (5 bases). Germline CDR1 is SGHTA and CDR2 is FQGNSA. V lost 5 bases and J 8 bases, leaving 21 bases between the germline ends. There are 15 residues in the CDR3. The CDR3 DNA reads TGTGCCAGCAGCCGGACCGACAGAGTAGCGGGAGGCTACACCTTC. This gives the protein CASSRTDRVAGGYTF.

The V call is TRBV9, the J call TRBJ1-2, with D possibly TRBD1 on 6 matching bases. V lost 6 bases and J lost 6, with 15 bases in between. The CDR3 totals 13 residues. Germline V gene data show CDR1 as SGDLS and CDR2 as YYNGEE. CDR3 bases: TGTGCCAGCACCGGGGACAAAGTCGATGGCTACACCTTC. Amino acid sequence: CASTGDKVDGYTF.

This clonotype was picked up a small number of times. The chain employs TRBV15 and TRBJ2-3; 8 positions match TRBD1. V shed 6 bases and J 3 bases; nucleotides not matched to a gene: 5. Per germline, CDR1 LNHNV and CDR2 YYDKDF (reference sequence). The CDR3 runs to 14 residues. Written as DNA, the CDR3 is TGTGCCACCAGTCCGGGACAGGTGACAGATACGCAGTATTTT. This translates into CATSPGQVTDTQYF.

Worth noting for this clonotype: This may be a read error: a much more frequent sequence differs by one nucleotide. The chain uses TRBV10-3 and TRBJ1-4, with TRBD1 identical over 9 bases. The ends lost 10 bases at V and 16 bases at J; junction bases unmatched: 13. Germline V gives CDR1 ENHRY, CDR2 SYGVKD. The CDR3 sequence is 12 residues long. This CDR3 reads CATGQGRDTQFF. In DNA form, the CDR3 reads TGTGCCACCGGACAGGGGAGAGATACGCAGTTTTTT.

With regard to this clonotype: Since a much larger clone is just one base distant, this may be a read error. This rearrangement joins TRBV20-1 to TRBJ2-4; TRBD1 matches at 7 bases. The germline CDR1 and CDR2 sequences are DFQATT and SNEGSKA (reference sequence). CDR3 length: 15 amino acids. The CDR3 nucleotides are TGCGGTGCCCTAAGGGGGCGTGGAGCCAAAAACATTCAGTACTTC. Amino acid sequence: CGALRGRGAKNIQYF.

The gene calls are TRBV2 and TRBJ2-7; D unresolved. Per germline, CDR1 SNHLY and CDR2 FYNNEI. V gave up 7 bases and J gave up 7 bases, with 11 bases separating them. The CDR3 loop spans 11 amino acids. Here the CDR3 DNA reads TGTGCCAGCACGAACGCAGGAGAGCAGTACTTC. This encodes CASTNAGEQYF.

This clonotype was detected a few times. This sequence joins TRBV28 and TRBJ2-1; 9 bases map to TRBD2. The V gene end was trimmed by 5 bases and the J gene end by 4 bases; junction bases not matched to a gene: 6. The CDR3 runs to 15 residues. Germline CDR1 reads MDHEN; CDR2 reads SYDVKM. Written as DNA, the CDR3 is TGTGCCAGCAGTGGAAGCGGGGGGCCATACAATGAGCAGTTCTTC. Amino acids: CASSGSGGPYNEQFF.

This clonotype was recorded a few times. The rearrangement joins TRBV6-6 to TRBJ2-7; 7 bases are a match to TRBD1. V dropped 10 bases and J dropped 2; count of bases not matched to a gene: 8. Germline CDR1 and CDR2: MNHNY and SVGAGI (reference sequence). This CDR3 is 13 amino acids long. The CDR3, as DNA: TGTGCCACTTCCGGGACAGAGGCCTACGAGCAGTACTTC. Its translation: CATSGTEAYEQYF.

With respect to this clonotype: A read error is possible here, since a much larger clone lies one base away. J is TRBJ1-1 and V is TRBV19; no reliable D call. Germline loops: CDR1 LNHDA, CDR2 SQIVND (reference sequence). There are 14 residues in the CDR3. For the CDR3, the DNA is TGTGTCAGTAGTATAGATCACAGGAACACTGAAGCTTTCTTT. This sequence encodes CVSSIDHRNTEAFF.

The chain joins TRBV6-2 or TRBV6-3 to TRBJ1-5; no firm D call. The CDR3 has 18 residues. Deletions cut 4 bases from V and 1 base from J, with 20 bases between. Germline CDR1 reads MNHEY; CDR2 reads SVGEGT. The CDR3 here is CASSSGWQTMTSNQPQHF. The CDR3 DNA sequence: TGTGCCAGCAGTTCGGGGTGGCAGACGATGACGAGCAATCAGCCCCAGCATTTT.

With respect to this clonotype: With a much larger clone just one base away, this may be a read error. The CDR3 region is CSTSRQGGETQYF. The CDR3 bases are TGCAGTACTAGTCGTCAGGGCGGCGAGACCCAGTACTTC. The chain combines TRBV20-1 with TRBJ2-7; either TRBD1 or TRBD2 may fit D (5 bases each). The closer fit of TRBJ2-5 to the DNA end suggests the J call may be wrong. The germline gives CDR1 DFQATT, CDR2 SNEGSKA (reference sequence). This CDR3 spans 13 amino acids.

This clonotype occurred a few times. V gene TRBV24-1 combines with J gene TRBJ1-2; TRBD1 might be the D (6 bases). CDR3 length equals 15 residues. Germline V gives CDR1 KGHDR, CDR2 SFDVKD. Between the trimmed V and J ends, which lost 5 bases and 4 bases, there was a span of 16 bases. The chain's CDR3 is CATSVGPGEVYGYTF. The CDR3 DNA reads as TGTGCCACCAGTGTGGGCCCAGGGGAAGTCTATGGCTACACCTTC.

The chain is built from TRBV2 and TRBJ1-1, with D perhaps TRBD1 (5 bases). Trimming pared 9 bases from V and 11 bases from J, leaving 13 bases between. The CDR3 is 10 amino acids. Germline loops: CDR1 SNHLY, CDR2 FYNNEI. CDR3 region: CARGGEVAFF. The CDR3 nucleotides read TGTGCCAGAGGAGGGGAGGTCGCTTTCTTT.

Only a few counts were recorded for this clonotype. The chain carries TRBV29-1 and TRBJ2-3, with D unclear. V was shortened by 6 bases and J by 1 base, with 8 bases between the two germline ends. Germline V CDR1 and CDR2: SQVTM, ANQGSEA. CDR3 length equals 12 residues. CDR3 amino acids: CSVVGGTDTQYF. CDR3 nucleotides: TGCAGCGTCGTTGGGGGCACAGATACGCAGTATTTT.

V and J are TRBV7-8 and TRBJ2-7; D remains unclear. The J call may be incorrect, as the DNA end agrees better with TRBJ2-5. There are 13 residues in the CDR3. In germline, CDR1 is SGHVS, CDR2 FQNEAQ. CDR3 protein: CASSLGLASTQYF. The CDR3, as DNA: TGTGCCAGCAGCTTAGGACTTGCATCGACCCAGTACTTC.